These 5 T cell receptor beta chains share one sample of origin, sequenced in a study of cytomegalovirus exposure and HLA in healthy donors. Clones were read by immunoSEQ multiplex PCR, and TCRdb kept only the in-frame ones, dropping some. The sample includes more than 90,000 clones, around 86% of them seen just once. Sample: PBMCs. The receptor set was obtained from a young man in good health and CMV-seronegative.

The CDR3 spells CASRELGQGHYGYTF. CDR3 bases: TGTGCCAGTAGGGAACTTGGACAGGGCCACTATGGCTACACCTTC. J is TRBJ1-2 and V is TRBV19; 8 bases align to TRBD1. This CDR3 has 15 residues. The V segment lost 6 bases and the J segment 3 bases; nucleotides outside the gene matches: 9. Germline assignment: CDR1 LNHDA and CDR2 SQIVND (reference sequence).

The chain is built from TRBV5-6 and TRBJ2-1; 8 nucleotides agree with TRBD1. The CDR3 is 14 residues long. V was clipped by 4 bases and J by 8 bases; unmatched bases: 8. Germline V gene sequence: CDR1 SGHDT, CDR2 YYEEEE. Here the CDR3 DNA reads TGTGCCAGCAGCACTGGACAGGGTGCGGATGAGCAGTTCTTC. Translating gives CASSTGQGADEQFF.

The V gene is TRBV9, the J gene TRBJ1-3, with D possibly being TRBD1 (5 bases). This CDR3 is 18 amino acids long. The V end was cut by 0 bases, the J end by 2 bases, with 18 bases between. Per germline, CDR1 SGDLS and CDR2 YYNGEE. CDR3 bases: TGTGCCAGCAGCGTAGAGGGGTGGTCGCTCCTGGCTGGAAACACCATATATTTT. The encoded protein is CASSVEGWSLLAGNTIYF.

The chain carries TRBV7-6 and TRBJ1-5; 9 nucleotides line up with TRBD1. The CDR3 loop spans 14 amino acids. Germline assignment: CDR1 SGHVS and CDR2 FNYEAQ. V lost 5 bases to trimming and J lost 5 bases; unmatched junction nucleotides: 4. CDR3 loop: CASSRDRDHQPQHF. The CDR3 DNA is TGTGCCAGCAGCCGGGACAGGGACCATCAGCCCCAGCATTTT.

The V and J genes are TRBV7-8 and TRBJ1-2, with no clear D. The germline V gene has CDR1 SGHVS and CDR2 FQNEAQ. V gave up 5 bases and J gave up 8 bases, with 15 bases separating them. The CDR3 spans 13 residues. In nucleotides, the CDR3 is TGTGCCAGCAGCGAAGACAAGCCTCACGGCTACACCTTC. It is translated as CASSEDKPHGYTF.